These 23 T cell receptor beta chains came from one sample sequenced in a study of glioma-infiltrating T cells. Amplification of TCR alpha and beta CDR3 regions from RNA used iRepertoire nested multiplex PCR. TCRdb re-called the multiplex PCR reads through MiXCR, storing one row per CDR3 protein. The sample records under 50,000 distinct CDR3 sequences, around 22% being singletons. The sequencing sample was made of glioma tissue, nonneoplastic brain tissue, or PBMCs (not recorded which). The origin of the receptors is a human donor with low-grade glioma or glioblastoma, undergoing nonglioma brain surgery, or in good health (not recorded which).

This clonotype was seen many times. The chain recombines TRBV24-1 with TRBJ1-5; the D gene is possibly TRBD1 (6 bases). The CDR3 spans 15 residues. The V gene lost 4 bases and the J gene lost 4 bases, with 13 bases spanning the gap. Germline loops: CDR1 KGHDR, CDR2 SFDVKD. CDR3 protein: CATSDHTGPNQPQHF. Written as DNA, the CDR3 is TGTGCCACCAGTGACCATACAGGGCCGAATCAGCCCCAGCATTTT.

About this clonotype itself: Sequence at one end of the junction differs from germline and may be a read error. The rearrangement uses TRBV2 and TRBJ1-5; 7 nucleotides match TRBD1. CDR3 size: 14 residues. Germline lookup yields CDR1 SNHLY and CDR2 FYNNEI. CDR3 in amino acids: CAGRDRAAHQPRHF. DNA for the CDR3: TGTGCCGGCAGAGACAGGGCCGCTCATCAGCCCCGGCATTTT.

The chain combines TRBV27 with TRBJ1-1, with a possible D match to TRBD1 (5 bases). Trimming took off 3 bases at V and 4 bases at J, with 18 bases between the two ends. The CDR3 is made up of 16 amino acids. Germline assignment: CDR1 MNHEY and CDR2 SMNVEV (reference sequence). CDR3 sequence reads: CASSFLGAAGTTEAFF. The CDR3 nucleotides are TGTGCCAGCAGTTTCCTAGGGGCTGCGGGGACCACTGAAGCTTTCTTT.

This clonotype was detected many times. The chain links TRBV28 to TRBJ1-5; 7 bases agree with TRBD1. CDR3 length: 15 residues. The junction had 6 bases not matched to a gene; V was cut back by 6 bases and J by 1 base. Germline V lookup: CDR1 MDHEN, CDR2 SYDVKM. CDR3 in DNA: TGTGCCAGCAGGCCCGAACAGGGGAGCAATCAGCCCCAGCATTTT. It is translated as CASRPEQGSNQPQHF.

This clonotype was counted ten times or more. The chain links TRBV19 to TRBJ1-2, with TRBD1 identical over 9 bases. Germline V gives CDR1 LNHDA, CDR2 SQIVND (reference sequence). After removal of 3 bases from V and 8 bases from J, the junction contained 16 bases not matched to a gene. The CDR3 is 17 residues long. This CDR3 reads CASSIWGQGMRLSGYTF. The CDR3 region has the DNA TGTGCCAGTAGTATTTGGGGACAGGGAATGAGACTGTCCGGCTACACCTTC.

This clonotype has a count of ten or more. V gene TRBV7-2 combines with J gene TRBJ2-3; possibly TRBD1 or TRBD2 for D (6 bases each). The CDR3 has 15 residues. With 0 bases removed from V and 5 bases from J, the gap between germline ends came to 12 bases. Germline CDR1 SGHTA, CDR2 FQGNSA. The CDR3 loop is CASSLAWGAGDTQYF. Here the CDR3 DNA reads TGTGCCAGCAGCTTAGCATGGGGGGCTGGAGATACGCAGTATTTT.

The chain carries TRBV28 and TRBJ2-7; tentatively, D is TRBD2 (7 bases). Trimming took off 8 bases at V and 2 bases at J, with 16 bases between the two ends. This CDR3 region has 14 residues. Germline V gives CDR1 MDHEN, CDR2 SYDVKM. The CDR3 reads CASRGEGVTYEQYF. CDR3 in DNA: TGTGCCAGCCGAGGGGAGGGGGTAACCTACGAGCAGTACTTC.

At least ten counts were recorded for this clonotype. V is TRBV14 and J is TRBJ1-4, with 7 bases fitting TRBD1. The CDR3 totals 15 residues. V shed 3 bases, J shed 3 bases, and the junction held 4 bases outside the gene matches. Germline V gives CDR1 SGHDN, CDR2 FVKESK. The CDR3 nucleotides are TGTGCCAGCAGCCAGATGGGACAGCCTAATGAAAAACTGTTTTTT. Translating it yields CASSQMGQPNEKLFF.

This clonotype appeared many times. The V gene is TRBV20-1, the J gene TRBJ1-4; D is unclear. Germline values: CDR1 DFQATT, CDR2 SNEGSKA (reference sequence). V lost 3 bases to trimming and J lost 7 bases, with 21 bases between them. The CDR3 loop spans 16 amino acids. Here the CDR3 reads CSASVRREVVGEKLFF. In DNA, the CDR3 is TGCAGTGCTAGCGTCCGACGGGAAGTAGTTGGTGAAAAACTGTTTTTT.

The table lists this clonotype with many counts. This chain links TRBV28 with TRBJ1-1; D gene ambiguous. The CDR3 spans 12 residues. Trimming shortened V by 6 bases and J by 0 bases, and 5 bases separated the two germline ends. Per the germline V gene, CDR1 is MDHEN and CDR2 is SYDVKM. The CDR3 nucleotides are TGTGCCAGCAGCCCCCTGAACACTGAAGCTTTCTTT. Amino acid sequence: CASSPLNTEAFF.

The sample holds many counts of this clonotype. A much larger clone differs from this one at a single base, so this may be a read error. The chain joins TRBV9 to TRBJ2-7, with 7 bases lining up with TRBD1. CDR3 length equals 13 residues. In germline, CDR1 is SGDLS, CDR2 YYNGEE. The junction had 3 bases not matched to a gene; V was cut back by 3 bases and J by 3 bases. The CDR3 sequence is CASSAGTDYEQYF. The CDR3 DNA reads TGTGCCAGCAGCGCCGGGACAGACTACGAGCAGTACTTC.

This clonotype was found many times. J is TRBJ2-3 and V is TRBV27; perhaps TRBD1 as D (6 bases). This CDR3 contains 16 residues. The V and J ends lost 3 bases and 1 base respectively, with 14 bases between them. Germline V gene data show CDR1 as MNHEY and CDR2 as SMNVEV (reference sequence). This chain's CDR3 is CASSLRTGLGTDTQYF. In DNA, the CDR3 is TGTGCCAGCAGTTTGCGTACAGGGTTGGGCACAGATACGCAGTATTTT.

This clonotype was observed many times. This sequence joins TRBV12-3 or TRBV12-4 and TRBJ1-1; the D gene is possibly TRBD1 (6 bases). Trimming removed 6 bases at V and 5 bases at J, with 13 bases between. This CDR3 contains 13 residues. CDR3 bases: TGTGCCAGCAGCCTCAAGGGGGGAACTGAAGCTTTCTTT. Amino acid sequence: CASSLKGGTEAFF.

The chain employs TRBV27 and TRBJ2-5; 12 positions match TRBD2. Unmatched junction bases numbered 5, after V lost 2 bases and J lost 4 bases. This CDR3 region has 16 residues. Germline V CDR1 and CDR2: MNHEY, SMNVEV (reference sequence). The CDR3 loop is CASSLRTSGEGETQYF. Written as DNA, the CDR3 is TGTGCCAGCAGTTTACGGACTAGCGGGGAGGGAGAGACCCAGTACTTC.

This clonotype showed up just a few times. This chain links TRBV13 with TRBJ1-2, with D possibly being TRBD1 (5 bases). The V and J ends lost 5 bases and 3 bases respectively, with 16 bases between them. CDR1 and CDR2 from the germline V gene are PRHDT and FYEKMQ (reference sequence). The CDR3 loop spans 15 amino acids. Here the CDR3 reads CASSPGTDGDYGYTF. The CDR3 DNA follows: TGTGCCAGCAGCCCCGGGACCGACGGAGACTATGGCTACACCTTC.

The sample holds many counts of this clonotype. The chain couples TRBV2 to TRBJ1-2; 9 bases match TRBD1. The CDR3 is 13 amino acids. The ends lost 3 bases at V and 5 bases at J; junction bases unmatched: 1. Germline V gene sequence: CDR1 SNHLY, CDR2 FYNNEI. CDR3 in amino acids: CASSEGQGYGYTF. As DNA, the CDR3 is TGTGCCAGCAGTGAGGGACAGGGTTATGGCTACACCTTC.

This clonotype was counted many times. This rearrangement joins TRBV29-1 to TRBJ1-1; the D gene is possibly TRBD1 (5 bases). V was cut by 7 bases and J by 11 bases, with 14 bases left in between. CDR1 SQVTM and CDR2 ANQGSEA come from the germline V gene. The CDR3 is made up of 10 amino acids. The CDR3 DNA reads TGCAGCGCTGGGGACTCCGGGGCTTTCTTT. Amino acid sequence: CSAGDSGAFF. The full variable domain, rest sourced from reference TRBV29-1 and TRBJ1-1, is SAVISQKPSRDICQRGTSLTIQCQVDSQVTMMFWYRQQPGQSLTLIATANQGSEATYESGFVIDKFPISRPNLTFSTLTVSNMSPEDSSIYLCSAGDSGAFFGQGTRLTVV.

This clonotype appeared many times. V and J are TRBV28 and TRBJ2-7; D unclear. The germline CDR1 and CDR2 sequences are MDHEN and SYDVKM. With 4 bases removed from V and 0 bases from J, the gap between germline ends came to 13 bases. CDR3 length: 15 residues. Here the CDR3 DNA reads TGTGCCAGCAGTTCCACGGTGCTGAGCTCCTACGAGCAGTACTTC. Translation: CASSSTVLSSYEQYF.

This clonotype appeared many times. V gene TRBV6-2 or TRBV6-3 combines with J gene TRBJ2-7; 11 bases map to TRBD2. This CDR3 has 17 residues. The ends lost 6 bases at V and 9 bases at J; junction bases unmatched: 19. Germline V lookup: CDR1 MNHEY, CDR2 SVGEGT. The CDR3: CASSRLAGRLGSNAQYF. CDR3 bases: TGTGCCAGCAGCAGACTAGCGGGGCGGCTGGGCTCTAACGCGCAGTACTTC.

This clonotype was seen repeatedly, ten times or more. The chain is built from TRBV11-3 and TRBJ2-1, with 10 bases identical to TRBD2. The germline V gene encodes CDR1 SGHNT and CDR2 YENEEA. V dropped 2 bases and J dropped 2; count of bases not matched to a gene: 3. The length of the CDR3 is 16 residues. The DNA of the CDR3 is TGTGCCAGCAGCTTACCTAGCGGGGGACCCTACAATGAGCAGTTCTTC. It is translated as CASSLPSGGPYNEQFF.

Remarks on this clonotype: Just one base apart from a much larger clone, this may be a read error. The rearrangement joins TRBV7-9 to TRBJ1-2; D uncertain. V was trimmed by 5 bases and J by 3 bases, leaving 13 bases between them. Germline lookup yields CDR1 SEHNR and CDR2 FQNEAQ (reference sequence). The length of the CDR3 is 14 residues. The DNA of the CDR3 is TGTGCCAGCAGCCAACCGGGAGAGGACTATGGCTACACCTTC. Protein product: CASSQPGEDYGYTF.

To note about this clonotype: This may come from a read error, since a much larger clone is one base off. V gene TRBV2 combines with J gene TRBJ2-3; 9 bases align to TRBD2. The CDR3 runs to 17 residues. The trim removed 0 bases at V and 5 bases at J, leaving 9 bases unmatched. CDR1 and CDR2 from the germline V gene are SNHLY and FYNNEI. The CDR3 region is CASSEAGTSKHRDTQYF. As DNA, the CDR3 is TGTGCCAGCAGTGAAGCTGGGACTAGCAAGCACAGAGATACGCAGTATTTT.

This clonotype was counted ten times or more. The V and J genes are TRBV12-3 or TRBV12-4 and TRBJ2-1; 7 bases are a match to TRBD1. This CDR3 comprises 14 residues. V lost 1 base and J lost 13; bases outside the gene matches: 10. The CDR3 bases are TGTGCCAGCAGTTTAGTCGGGACAGAGAGGGCCCAGTTCTTC. Translation gives CASSLVGTERAQFF.